Presented here are 18 T cell receptor beta chains from one specimen sequenced in a study of vaccination and CD4 T cells after COVID-19. CD4+ T cells that had been cultured provided DNA sequenced with the Oncomine TCR Beta short-read assay. Someone extracted genomic DNA from cultured CD4+ T cells. TCRdb processed the PCR reads anew with MiXCR; each CDR3 protein has one entry. This table holds thousands of distinct CDR3 sequences, 30% to 40% found once. Treatment of the sample: roughly nine-day PBMC culture with coronavirus spike peptide pools or control peptides (ViraFEST assay). The unexposed donor gave CD4+ T cells before the COVID-19 pandemic (2011-2018). For these receptors, no antigen is known. Sequencing was performed on CD4+ T cells from blood, cultured in vitro. Every receptor here comes from a human donor in good health.

The V call is TRBV6-5, the J call TRBJ1-2; D possibly corresponds to TRBD1 (5 bases). Germline CDR1 reads MNHEY; CDR2 reads SVGAGI. V shed 2 bases and J shed 1 base, with 5 bases lying between them. The length of the CDR3 is 13 residues. CDR3 DNA: TGTGCCAGCAGTTACCAGGGTAACTATGGCTACACCTTC. It specifies CASSYQGNYGYTF.

The chain has TRBV6-1 and TRBJ1-2; no reliable D call. V was pared by 6 bases and J by 0 bases, with 5 bases between. CDR1 MNHNS and CDR2 SASEGT come from the germline V gene. The CDR3 is made up of 12 amino acids. The CDR3 coding sequence is TGTGCCAGCAGCCAGTCTAACTATGGCTACACCTTC. Translating it yields CASSQSNYGYTF.

The CDR3 spells CASSGLASISYEQYF. The CDR3 nucleotides read TGTGCCAGCAGCGGACTAGCGTCAATCTCCTACGAGCAGTACTTC. V gene TRBV28 combines with J gene TRBJ2-7; the match to TRBD2 covers 9 bases. Germline values: CDR1 MDHEN, CDR2 SYDVKM. With V trimmed by 6 bases and J by 0 bases, 6 bases remained unmatched. The CDR3 extends over 15 amino acids.

The chain combines TRBV30 with TRBJ2-7, with D perhaps TRBD1 or TRBD2 (5 bases each). V lost 8 bases and J 2 bases, leaving 19 bases between the germline ends. CDR1 is GTSNPN and CDR2 is SVGIG in the germline V gene (reference sequence). The CDR3 loop spans 14 amino acids. CDR3 residues: CAGARGQIPYEQYF. CDR3 sequence (DNA): TGTGCCGGGGCTCGCGGGCAGATCCCCTACGAGCAGTACTTC.

This clonotype showed up just a few times. The J gene is TRBJ1-2, the V gene TRBV28, with TRBD1 matching 8 bases. With 6 bases clipped from V and 2 bases from J, the junction kept 2 bases outside the gene matches. Germline V gene sequence: CDR1 MDHEN, CDR2 SYDVKM. The CDR3 contains 13 residues. The CDR3 coding sequence is TGTGCCAGCAGAACAGGGGGGAACTATGGCTACACCTTC. As protein: CASRTGGNYGYTF.

V usage is TRBV6-1 and J usage is TRBJ2-6, with a weak D call TRBD1 (6 bases). V gave up 8 bases and J gave up 0 bases, with 8 bases separating them. Per germline, CDR1 MNHNS and CDR2 SASEGT. The CDR3 has 14 residues. The CDR3 loop is CASGDNSGANVLTF. DNA for the CDR3: TGTGCCAGCGGGGACAACTCTGGGGCCAACGTCCTGACTTTC.

The V gene is TRBV7-9, the J gene TRBJ2-1; 9 bases map to TRBD2. This CDR3 contains 16 residues. CDR1 and CDR2 (germline): SEHNR, FQNEAQ (reference sequence). V was pared by 4 bases and J by 1 base, with 5 bases of the junction left unmatched. The CDR3 DNA reads as TGTGCCAGCAGCTCCCGACTAGCGGATTCCTACAATGAGCAGTTCTTC. This translates into CASSSRLADSYNEQFF.

The chain joins TRBV7-2 to TRBJ1-2; 11 bases fit TRBD1. Germline lookup yields CDR1 SGHTA and CDR2 FQGNSA. Trimming at V came to 4 bases and at J to 4 bases, leaving 2 bases not matched to a gene. The CDR3 spans 14 residues. The CDR3 DNA follows: TGTGCCAGCAGCTCCGGACAGGGGGCCTATGGCTACACCTTC. Residues: CASSSGQGAYGYTF.

The CDR3 sequence is CSAREGGGEQFF. In DNA, the CDR3 is TGCAGTGCTAGAGAGGGCGGGGGTGAGCAGTTCTTC. The genes are TRBV20-1 and TRBJ2-1; 7 nucleotides agree with TRBD2. The CDR3 has 12 residues. Germline V gene sequence: CDR1 DFQATT, CDR2 SNEGSKA (reference sequence). J was trimmed by 9 bases and V by 0 bases; bases with no gene match: 2.

This chain links TRBV6-2 or TRBV6-3 with TRBJ2-7; TRBD2 might be the D (6 bases). CDR3 length equals 13 residues. The V and J ends lost 6 bases and 5 bases respectively, with 14 bases between them. Germline loops: CDR1 MNHEY, CDR2 SVGEGT. The CDR3 coding sequence is TGTGCCAGCAGAAGGCTAGCGAGCGACGAGCAGTACTTC. It translates to CASRRLASDEQYF.

This clonotype was observed a handful of times. This sequence joins TRBV2 and TRBJ2-1; D uncertain. V lost 9 bases and J 3 bases, leaving 18 bases between the germline ends. The CDR3 consists of 15 residues. Germline-derived CDR1 and CDR2 are SNHLY and FYNNEI. CDR3 DNA sequence: TGTGCCAGTCCAACCAACCCGCTGATCTACAATGAGCAGTTCTTC. It encodes CASPTNPLIYNEQFF.

The chain combines TRBV27 with TRBJ2-1, with 7 bases that match TRBD2. Germline lookup yields CDR1 MNHEY and CDR2 SMNVEV (reference sequence). After removal of 2 bases from V and 8 bases from J, the junction contained 6 bases not matched to a gene. The CDR3 consists of 14 residues. This chain's CDR3 is CASSLGPSGDEQFF. In DNA form, the CDR3 reads TGTGCCAGCAGTTTAGGTCCCAGCGGGGATGAGCAGTTCTTC.

A few counts support this clonotype. The chain joins TRBV19 to TRBJ2-5; 9 bases map to TRBD2. The V gene end was trimmed by 5 bases and the J gene end by 4 bases; junction bases not matched to a gene: 2. Germline CDR1 and CDR2: LNHDA and SQIVND (reference sequence). The CDR3 length is 13 residues. DNA for the CDR3: TGTGCCAGTAGTTTAGCGGGAGTAGAGACCCAGTACTTC. Its translation is CASSLAGVETQYF.

This clonotype was observed a few times. This chain uses TRBV4-3 with TRBJ2-2, with D perhaps TRBD1 (6 bases). V was clipped by 4 bases and J by 4 bases, with 16 bases between them. CDR3 length: 16 amino acids. Germline CDR1 reads LGHNA; CDR2 reads YSLEER. The CDR3 here is CASSLPMGAGTGELFF. The CDR3 DNA is TGCGCCAGCAGCCTTCCCATGGGGGCAGGCACCGGGGAGCTGTTTTTT.

This clonotype has a handful of counts. This chain uses TRBV28 with TRBJ2-5; 8 bases map to TRBD2. J lost 4 bases, V lost 2 bases, and 6 bases had no gene match. Germline V CDR1 and CDR2: MDHEN, SYDVKM. CDR3 length equals 15 residues. DNA for the CDR3: TGTGCCAGCAGTTTACCCGGGGGGGGGACAGAGACCCAGTACTTC. It is translated as CASSLPGGGTETQYF.

The rearrangement uses TRBV6-5 and TRBJ1-1; 7 bases are shared with TRBD1. From germline, CDR1 is MNHEY and CDR2 SVGAGI. Germline trimming cut 4 bases from V and 1 base from J; bases unmatched to any gene: 12. This CDR3 has 17 amino acids. CDR3 amino acids: CASSWDRSLLRNTEAFF. The CDR3 bases are TGTGCCAGCAGTTGGGACAGATCCCTCCTGCGGAACACTGAAGCTTTCTTT.

This clonotype was detected once. The genes are TRBV5-1 and TRBJ2-3; no clear D. CDR1 and CDR2 from the germline V gene are SGHRS and YFSETQ. CDR3 length equals 14 residues. Trimming took off 5 bases at V and 2 bases at J, with 12 bases between the two ends. CDR3 amino acids: CASRDDGVTDTQYF. The CDR3 DNA follows: TGCGCCAGCAGGGATGACGGTGTCACAGATACGCAGTATTTT.

The rearrangement links TRBV6-1 to TRBJ2-5; TRBD2 matches at 9 bases. This CDR3 has 15 amino acids. With 7 bases clipped from V and 4 bases from J, the junction kept 10 bases outside the gene matches. Germline lookup yields CDR1 MNHNS and CDR2 SASEGT. CDR3 loop: CASTRAGGRIETQYF. The CDR3 region has the DNA TGTGCCAGCACGCGGGCGGGAGGGAGGATAGAGACCCAGTACTTC.